The sequence of this T cell receptor beta chain was determined in a study of cytomegalovirus exposure and HLA in healthy donors. Overall study: The study's early data release held about 80 million unique TCRs from HLA-typed donors.

Study-wide points: Rarity held for most TCR sequences, but there were some public TCRs that occurred in many donors. The study recorded 160 or so TCR beta chains that were cytomegalovirus-associated. CMV serostatus was the only recorded immune exposure for donors.

Note on this clone: Its antigen is still unknown.

Both 60 Vbeta primers and 13 Jbeta primers went into the PCR. Using immunoSEQ multiplex PCR, the repertoire was profiled, and TCRdb retains in-frame clones only, with some absent. The table counts about 160,000 clones; around 1.9% lies in the top ten. Sequencing was performed on PBMCs. The sequence was collected from a man younger than 40 in good health and CMV-seronegative.

The CDR3: CASSPGGAPGELFF. In DNA form, the CDR3 reads TGTGCCAGCAGCCCCGGTGGGGCCCCCGGGGAGCTGTTTTTT. The genes are TRBV11-3 and TRBJ2-2, with a tentative D call TRBD1 (5 bases). CDR1 and CDR2 from the germline V gene are SGHNT and YENEEA. Deletions cut 5 bases from V and 6 bases from J, with 13 bases between. The length of the CDR3 is 14 residues.